This is a list of T cell receptor beta chains from one sample in a study of OX40 agonist ivuxolimab in advanced cancers. Repertoires were generated with immunoSEQ multiplex PCR, while TCRdb's copy carries only in-frame clones and drops some. The top ten clones hold under 3% of a sample with under 100,000 clones, more than 80% of them seen once. The sample here was CD4+ or CD8+ T cells sorted from blood, taken in a trial of the OX40 agonist ivuxolimab. The receptors were gathered from an adult with an advanced solid tumor such as melanoma, head and neck, liver or kidney cancer. The CDR3 runs from the conserved cysteine through the conserved F or W. Fields, in order: V gene, clone size, J gene, D gene, CDR3 protein, CDR3 DNA. A D gene is named only where the DNA matches it firmly. Rows give clone size only sometimes, using once, few, many, or a class for an expanded clone.

v_call: TRBV28; clone_size: -; j_call: TRBJ1-5; d_call: -; cdr3_aa: CASSFPTGRGQPQHF; cdr3_nt: TGTGCCAGCAGTTTCCCCACAGGGCGTGGTCAGCCCCAGCATTTT
v_call: TRBV5-6; clone_size: -; j_call: TRBJ2-3; d_call: TRBD1; cdr3_aa: CASSLPGQGWSTDTQYF; cdr3_nt: TGTGCCAGCAGTTTGCCGGGACAGGGATGGAGCACAGATACGCAGTATTTT
v_call: TRBV19; clone_size: -; j_call: TRBJ1-1; d_call: -; cdr3_aa: CASSANEYTEAFF; cdr3_nt: TGTGCCAGTAGCGCTAACGAGTACACTGAAGCTTTCTTT
v_call: TRBV29-1; clone_size: -; j_call: TRBJ2-7; d_call: -; cdr3_aa: CSVEGPPAGEQYF; cdr3_nt: TGCAGCGTTGAAGGGCCCCCGGCAGGCGAGCAGTACTTC
v_call: TRBV6-1; clone_size: -; j_call: TRBJ2-1; d_call: TRBD1; cdr3_aa: CASRPWDRTGQFF; cdr3_nt: TGTGCCAGCAGGCCCTGGGACAGGACGGGGCAGTTCTTC
v_call: TRBV7-9; clone_size: -; j_call: TRBJ2-7; d_call: -; cdr3_aa: CASSSYSNPYEQYF; cdr3_nt: TGTGCCAGCAGCTCCTATTCGAACCCCTACGAGCAGTACTTC
v_call: TRBV7-3; clone_size: -; j_call: TRBJ2-2; d_call: TRBD2; cdr3_aa: CASSSGGSPGELFF; cdr3_nt: TGTGCCAGCAGCTCCGGGGGGTCCCCCGGGGAGCTGTTTTTT
v_call: TRBV12-5; clone_size: once; j_call: TRBJ1-5; d_call: -; cdr3_aa: CASGLVGRGNQPQHF; cdr3_nt: TGTGCTAGTGGTTTAGTGGGAAGAGGGAATCAGCCCCAGCATTTT
v_call: TRBV10-1; clone_size: once; j_call: TRBJ2-3; d_call: TRBD1; cdr3_aa: CASSESIQGHDTQYF; cdr3_nt: TGCGCCAGCAGTGAGTCAATACAGGGGCATGATACGCAGTATTTT
v_call: TRBV9; clone_size: -; j_call: TRBJ2-7; d_call: -; cdr3_aa: CASSVGYTYEQYF; cdr3_nt: TGTGCCAGCAGCGTAGGCTACACGTACGAGCAGTACTTC
v_call: TRBV19; clone_size: -; j_call: TRBJ2-3; d_call: -; cdr3_aa: CASSILSGAGTDTQYF; cdr3_nt: TGTGCCAGTAGTATTCTCTCGGGGGCGGGCACAGATACGCAGTATTTT
v_call: TRBV19; clone_size: -; j_call: TRBJ2-5; d_call: TRBD2; cdr3_aa: CASSIGGTNQETQYF; cdr3_nt: TGTGCCAGTAGTATAGGAGGGACTAACCAAGAGACCCAGTACTTC
v_call: TRBV5-5; clone_size: -; j_call: TRBJ2-7; d_call: -; cdr3_aa: CASSLDGTISYEQYF; cdr3_nt: TGTGCCAGCAGCTTGGATGGGACCATCTCCTACGAGCAGTACTTC
v_call: TRBV5-1; clone_size: -; j_call: TRBJ1-1; d_call: -; cdr3_aa: CASSSQSGPGAPLPHF; cdr3_nt: TGCGCCAGCAGCTCCCAATCTGGGCCAGGGGCGCCCTTGCCCCATTTT
v_call: TRBV25-1; clone_size: -; j_call: TRBJ2-7; d_call: TRBD1; cdr3_aa: CASSEVSGGTSYEQYF; cdr3_nt: TGTGCCAGCAGTGAGGTCTCAGGGGGCACGTCCTACGAGCAGTACTTC
v_call: TRBV19; clone_size: -; j_call: TRBJ1-2; d_call: -; cdr3_aa: CATSLRGAPVNYGYTF; cdr3_nt: TGTGCCACCTCACTAAGAGGGGCGCCGGTGAACTATGGCTACACCTTC
v_call: TRBV4-1; clone_size: -; j_call: TRBJ2-3; d_call: -; cdr3_aa: CASSPPRDTQYF; cdr3_nt: TGCGCCAGCAGCCCGCCTCGGGATACGCAGTATTTT
v_call: TRBV7-3; clone_size: -; j_call: TRBJ1-1; d_call: -; cdr3_aa: CASSSQGRGTEAFF; cdr3_nt: TGTGCCAGCAGCTCCCAGGGTCGGGGCACTGAAGCTTTCTTT
v_call: TRBV6-5; clone_size: -; j_call: TRBJ1-2; d_call: -; cdr3_aa: CASSPDGTFYGYTF; cdr3_nt: TGTGCCAGCAGTCCGGACGGAACCTTCTATGGCTACACCTTC
v_call: TRBV5-1; clone_size: few; j_call: TRBJ2-7; d_call: TRBD2; cdr3_aa: CASSPRGGGSYEQYF; cdr3_nt: TGCGCCAGCAGCCCCCGGGGGGGAGGCTCCTACGAGCAGTACTTC
v_call: TRBV6-5; clone_size: -; j_call: TRBJ1-6; d_call: TRBD1; cdr3_aa: CASRRGKASPLHF; cdr3_nt: TGTGCCAGCCGCAGGGGGAAAGCTTCACCCCTCCACTTT
v_call: TRBV5-1; clone_size: -; j_call: TRBJ1-6; d_call: -; cdr3_aa: CASSLGLDSPLHF; cdr3_nt: TGCGCCAGCAGCTTGGGACTTGATTCACCCCTCCACTTT
v_call: TRBV6-5; clone_size: -; j_call: TRBJ1-2; d_call: -; cdr3_aa: CASSYGAGNLYGYTF; cdr3_nt: TGTGCCAGCAGTTACGGGGCAGGGAACCTCTATGGCTACACCTTC
v_call: TRBV2; clone_size: -; j_call: TRBJ2-5; d_call: -; cdr3_aa: CASSEGGGRAKLYF; cdr3_nt: TGTGCCAGCAGTGAAGGGGGGGGCAGGGCCAAGCTGTACTTC